This T cell receptor (beta chain) emerged from a study of blood T cell repertoires in COVID-19. Assay used: immunoSEQ multiplex PCR; TCRdb lists only in-frame clones, some missing. The sample shows around 390,000 clones, approximately 87% of them seen only once. This CDR3 has 15 residues. The germline CDR1 and CDR2 sequences are LNHDA and SQIVND (reference sequence). The germline V and J ends were trimmed by 5 bases and 8 bases, with 19 bases remaining between them. The chain uses TRBV19 and TRBJ1-5; maybe TRBD1 (6 bases). The receptor comes from a woman aged 50 to 60 who had recovered from COVID-19. Sequencing was carried out using PBMCs or T cells enriched from blood (not recorded which). As DNA, the CDR3 is TGTGCCAGTAGTGACCAACAGGGAGCAGGGAAGCCCCAGCATTTT. Amino acid sequence: CASSDQQGAGKPQHF. The variable domain in full, with the rest retrieved from reference TRBV19 and TRBJ1-5, is DGGITQSPKYLFRKEGQNVTLSCEQNLNHDAMYWYRQDPGQGLRLIYYSQIVNDFQKGDIAEGYSVSREKKESFPLTVTSAQKNPTAFYLCASSDQQGAGKPQHFGDGTRLSIL.